This T cell receptor (beta chain) was found in a study of cytomegalovirus exposure and HLA in healthy donors. Study-wide findings and caveats: Earlier findings revealed that most TCR beta V segments proved productive either about 87% or about 30% of the time.

Germline CDR1 reads SGHTA; CDR2 reads FQGNSA. The CDR3 has 13 amino acids. V lost 5 bases and J lost 5, with 13 bases in between. Use of 60 Vbeta and 13 Jbeta primers characterized the PCR. The assay was immunoSEQ multiplex PCR, and TCRdb's table has in-frame clones only and misses some. This sample contains some 48,000 clones. A remark on this clone: Its antigen remains unknown.

Healthy bone marrow donors made up the donors. The sequence was obtained from a male donor in good health and CMV-seropositive. The sequenced sample consisted of PBMCs. This chain joins TRBV7-2 and TRBJ2-7; a weak D match, TRBD2 (5 bases). The CDR3 spells CASSQDGGHEQYF. DNA of the CDR3: TGTGCCAGCAGCCAGGACGGAGGCCACGAGCAGTACTTC.